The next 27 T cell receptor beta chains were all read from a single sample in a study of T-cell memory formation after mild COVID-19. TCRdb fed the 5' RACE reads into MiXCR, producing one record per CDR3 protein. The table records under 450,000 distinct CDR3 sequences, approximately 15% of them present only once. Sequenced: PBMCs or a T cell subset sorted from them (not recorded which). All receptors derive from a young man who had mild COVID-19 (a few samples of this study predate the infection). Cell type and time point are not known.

The CDR3 reads CASSLVVGLSSSYEQYF. The DNA of the CDR3 is TGCGCCAGCAGCTTGGTCGTAGGGCTATCTAGCTCCTACGAGCAGTACTTC. This chain uses TRBV5-1 with TRBJ2-7; D remains unclear. Trimming cost V 0 bases and J 0 bases, with 16 bases left between them. The CDR3 covers 17 residues. Per the germline V gene, CDR1 is SGHRS and CDR2 is YFSETQ.

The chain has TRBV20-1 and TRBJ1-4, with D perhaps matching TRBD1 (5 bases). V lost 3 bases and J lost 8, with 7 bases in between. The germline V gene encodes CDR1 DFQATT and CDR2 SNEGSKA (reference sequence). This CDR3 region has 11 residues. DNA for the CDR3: TGCAGTGCTAGGAACAGGGAAAAACTGTTTTTT. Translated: CSARNREKLFF.

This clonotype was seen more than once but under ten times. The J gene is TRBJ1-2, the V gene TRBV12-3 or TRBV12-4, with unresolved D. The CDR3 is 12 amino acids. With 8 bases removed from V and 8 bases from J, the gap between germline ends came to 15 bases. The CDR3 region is CASGRVGVGYTF. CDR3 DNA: TGTGCCAGCGGTCGGGTGGGAGTCGGCTACACCTTC.

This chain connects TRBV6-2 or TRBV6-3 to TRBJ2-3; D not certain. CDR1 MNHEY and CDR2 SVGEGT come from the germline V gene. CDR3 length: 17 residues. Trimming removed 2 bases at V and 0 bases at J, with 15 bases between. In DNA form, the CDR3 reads TGTGCCAGCAGTTACAGGGCAGGCCATTCGAGCACAGATACGCAGTATTTT. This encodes CASSYRAGHSSTDTQYF.

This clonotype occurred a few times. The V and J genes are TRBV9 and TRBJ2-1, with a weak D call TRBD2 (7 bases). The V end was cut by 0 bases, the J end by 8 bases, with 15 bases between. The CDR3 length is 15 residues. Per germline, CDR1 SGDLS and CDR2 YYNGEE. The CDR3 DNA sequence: TGTGCCAGCAGCGTAGGGGTGAGGGGGGGCGATGAGCAGTTCTTC. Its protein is CASSVGVRGGDEQFF.

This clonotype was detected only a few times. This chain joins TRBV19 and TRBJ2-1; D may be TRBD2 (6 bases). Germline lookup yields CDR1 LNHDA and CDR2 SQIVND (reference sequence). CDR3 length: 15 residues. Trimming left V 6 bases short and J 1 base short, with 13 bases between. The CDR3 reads CASRPGLGSYNEQFF. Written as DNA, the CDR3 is TGTGCCAGTAGGCCGGGACTGGGGTCCTACAATGAGCAGTTCTTC.

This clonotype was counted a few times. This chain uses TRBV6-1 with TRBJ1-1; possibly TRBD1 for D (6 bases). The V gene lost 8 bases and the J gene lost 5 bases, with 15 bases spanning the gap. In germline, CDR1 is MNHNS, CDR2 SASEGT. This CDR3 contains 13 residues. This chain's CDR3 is CASASLGATEAFF. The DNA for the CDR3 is TGTGCCAGCGCTAGCCTGGGGGCAACTGAAGCTTTCTTT.

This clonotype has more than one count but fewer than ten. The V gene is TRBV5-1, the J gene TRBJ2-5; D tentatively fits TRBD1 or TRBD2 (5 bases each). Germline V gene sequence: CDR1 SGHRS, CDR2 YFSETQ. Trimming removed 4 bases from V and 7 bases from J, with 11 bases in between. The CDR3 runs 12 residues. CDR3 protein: CASSEGTGTQYF. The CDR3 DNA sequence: TGCGCCAGCAGCGAGGGCACAGGGACCCAGTACTTC.

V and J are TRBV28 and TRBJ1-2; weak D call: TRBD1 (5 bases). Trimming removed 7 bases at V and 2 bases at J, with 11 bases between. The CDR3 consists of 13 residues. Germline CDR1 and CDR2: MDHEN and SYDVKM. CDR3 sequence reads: CASTGRINYGYTF. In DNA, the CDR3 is TGTGCCAGCACAGGGAGAATAAACTATGGCTACACCTTC.

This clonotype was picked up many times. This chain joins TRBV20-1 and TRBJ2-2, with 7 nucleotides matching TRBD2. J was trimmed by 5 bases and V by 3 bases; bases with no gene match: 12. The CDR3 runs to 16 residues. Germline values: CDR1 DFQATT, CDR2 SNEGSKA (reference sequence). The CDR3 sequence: CSARSSGRVGTGELFF. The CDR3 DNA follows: TGCAGTGCTAGGTCCTCGGGGAGGGTCGGTACCGGGGAGCTGTTTTTT.

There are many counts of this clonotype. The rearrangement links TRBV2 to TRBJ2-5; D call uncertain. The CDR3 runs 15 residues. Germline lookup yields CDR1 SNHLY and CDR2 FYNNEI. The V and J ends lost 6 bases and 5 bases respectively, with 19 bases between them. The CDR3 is CASSPLDRTWETQYF. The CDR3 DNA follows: TGTGCCAGCAGCCCCCTCGACCGCACCTGGGAGACCCAGTACTTC.

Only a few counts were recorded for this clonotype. CDR3 sequence: CASSLGGPGQQETQYF. DNA for the CDR3: TGTGCCAGCAGCTTGGGGGGTCCGGGACAGCAAGAGACCCAGTACTTC. The chain links TRBV5-4 to TRBJ2-5; 7 bases fit TRBD1. The CDR3 has 16 residues. CDR1 is SGHNT and CDR2 is YYREEE in the germline V gene (reference sequence). V gave up 0 bases and J gave up 2 bases; unmatched junction bases: 7.

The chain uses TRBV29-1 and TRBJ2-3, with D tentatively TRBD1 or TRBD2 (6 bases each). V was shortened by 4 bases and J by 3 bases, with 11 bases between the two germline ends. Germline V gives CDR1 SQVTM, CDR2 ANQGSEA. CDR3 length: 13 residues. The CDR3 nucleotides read TGCAGCGTTGCCCGGGGGCAGACAGATACGCAGTATTTT. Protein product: CSVARGQTDTQYF.

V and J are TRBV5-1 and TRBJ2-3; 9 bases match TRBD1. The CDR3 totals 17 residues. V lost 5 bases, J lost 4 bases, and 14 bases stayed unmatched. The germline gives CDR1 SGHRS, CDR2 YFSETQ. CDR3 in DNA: TGCGCCAGCAGACCCACCCCAGGGACAGGGAGGTCAGATACGCAGTATTTT. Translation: CASRPTPGTGRSDTQYF.

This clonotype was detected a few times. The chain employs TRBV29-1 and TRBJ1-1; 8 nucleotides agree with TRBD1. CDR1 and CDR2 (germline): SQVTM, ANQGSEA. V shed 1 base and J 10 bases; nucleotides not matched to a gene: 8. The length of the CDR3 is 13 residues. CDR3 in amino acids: CSVEVPDRARAFF. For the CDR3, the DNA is TGCAGCGTTGAAGTCCCGGACAGGGCAAGAGCTTTCTTT.

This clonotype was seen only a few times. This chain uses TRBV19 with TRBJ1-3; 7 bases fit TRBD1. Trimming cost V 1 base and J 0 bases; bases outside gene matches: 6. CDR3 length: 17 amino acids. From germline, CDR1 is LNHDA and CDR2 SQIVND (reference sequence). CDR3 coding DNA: TGTGCCAGTAGTATAGTCGAGGGGGCTATCTCTGGAAACACCATATATTTT. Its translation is CASSIVEGAISGNTIYF.

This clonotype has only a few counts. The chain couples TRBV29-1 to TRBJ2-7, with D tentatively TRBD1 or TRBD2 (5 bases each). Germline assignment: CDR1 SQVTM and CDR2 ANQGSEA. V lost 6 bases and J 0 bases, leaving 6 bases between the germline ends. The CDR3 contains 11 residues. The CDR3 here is CSVGDSYEQYF. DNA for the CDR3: TGCAGCGTGGGGGACTCCTACGAGCAGTACTTC.

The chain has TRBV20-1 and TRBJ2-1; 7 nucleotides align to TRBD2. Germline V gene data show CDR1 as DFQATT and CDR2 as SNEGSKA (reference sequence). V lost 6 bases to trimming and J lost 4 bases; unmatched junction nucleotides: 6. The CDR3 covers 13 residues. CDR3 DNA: TGCAGTGCCAGCCCCGGGGGGTACAATGAGCAGTTCTTC. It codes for CSASPGGYNEQFF.

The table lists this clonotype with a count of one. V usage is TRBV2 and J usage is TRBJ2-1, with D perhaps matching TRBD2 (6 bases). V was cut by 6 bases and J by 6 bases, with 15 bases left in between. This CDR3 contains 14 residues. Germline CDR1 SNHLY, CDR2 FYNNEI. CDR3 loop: CASRLTGGSNEQFF. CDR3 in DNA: TGTGCCAGCAGATTAACCGGGGGTTCCAATGAGCAGTTCTTC.

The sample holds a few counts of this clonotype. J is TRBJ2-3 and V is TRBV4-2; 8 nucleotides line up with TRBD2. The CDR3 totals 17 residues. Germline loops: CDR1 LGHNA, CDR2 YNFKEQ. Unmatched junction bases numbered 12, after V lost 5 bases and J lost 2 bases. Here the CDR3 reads CASSGREREKPTDTQYF. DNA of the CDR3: TGTGCCAGCAGCGGACGGGAGCGGGAGAAACCCACAGATACGCAGTATTTT.

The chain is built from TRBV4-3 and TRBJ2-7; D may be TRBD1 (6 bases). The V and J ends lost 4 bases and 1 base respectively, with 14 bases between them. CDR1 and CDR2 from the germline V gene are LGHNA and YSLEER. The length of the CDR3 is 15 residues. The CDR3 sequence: CASSRTGSGSYEQYF. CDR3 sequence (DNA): TGCGCCAGCAGCCGAACAGGGTCGGGGTCCTACGAGCAGTACTTC.

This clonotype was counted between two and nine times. The chain's CDR3 is CASSIEARFQPQHF. In nucleotides, the CDR3 is TGTGCCAGTAGTATAGAGGCGAGGTTTCAGCCCCAGCATTTT. This sequence joins TRBV19 and TRBJ1-5, with no clear D. The CDR3 is 14 residues long. V shed 0 bases and J shed 6 bases, with 9 bases lying between them. The germline V gene encodes CDR1 LNHDA and CDR2 SQIVND (reference sequence).

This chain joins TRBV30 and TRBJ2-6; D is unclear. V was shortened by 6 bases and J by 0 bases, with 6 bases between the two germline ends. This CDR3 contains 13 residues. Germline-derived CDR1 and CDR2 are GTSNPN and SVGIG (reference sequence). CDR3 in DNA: TGTGCCTGTTCAGGCTCTGGGGCCAACGTCCTGACTTTC. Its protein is CACSGSGANVLTF.

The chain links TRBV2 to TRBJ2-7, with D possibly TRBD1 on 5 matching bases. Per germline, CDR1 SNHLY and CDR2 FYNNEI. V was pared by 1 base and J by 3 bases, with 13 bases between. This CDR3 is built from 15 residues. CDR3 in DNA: TGTGCCAGCAGTGAAGACAGGATCAAGTACTACGAGCAGTACTTC. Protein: CASSEDRIKYYEQYF.

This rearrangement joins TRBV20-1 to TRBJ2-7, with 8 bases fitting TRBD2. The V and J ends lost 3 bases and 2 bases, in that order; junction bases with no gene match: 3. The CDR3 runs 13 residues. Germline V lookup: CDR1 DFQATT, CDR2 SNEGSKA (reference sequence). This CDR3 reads CSASPGLAYEQYV. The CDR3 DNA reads TGCAGTGCTAGTCCGGGACTAGCCTACGAGCAGTACGTC.

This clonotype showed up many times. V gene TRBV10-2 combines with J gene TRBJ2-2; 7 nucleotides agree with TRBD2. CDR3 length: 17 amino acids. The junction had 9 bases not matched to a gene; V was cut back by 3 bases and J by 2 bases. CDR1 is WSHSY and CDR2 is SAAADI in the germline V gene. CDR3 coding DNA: TGCGCCAGCAGTGATCTAGGGCGGGGGACTAACACCGGGGAGCTGTTTTTT. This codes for CASSDLGRGTNTGELFF.

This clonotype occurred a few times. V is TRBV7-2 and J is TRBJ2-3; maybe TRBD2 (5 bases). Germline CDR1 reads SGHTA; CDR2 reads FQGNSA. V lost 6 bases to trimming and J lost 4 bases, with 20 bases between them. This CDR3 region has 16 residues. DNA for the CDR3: TGTGCCAGCAGTCGTCACGCAGGAAGAGGGTCAGATACGCAGTATTTT. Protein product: CASSRHAGRGSDTQYF.